This entry concerns a single T cell receptor beta chain. The clone's antigen remains unknown. Base qualities are not provided; no much larger clone lies one nucleotide away. The sample's treatment or condition label, decoded: approximately 9-day PBMC culture with coronavirus spike peptide pools or control peptides (ViraFEST assay). The ViraFEST assay, used in the study, expanded antigen-specific T cells with peptide pools and then identified the expanded clonotypes through TCR sequencing. Positive SARS-CoV-2 PCR tests in the convalescent patients dated from March to December 2020, before Alpha, Beta and Delta variants emerged in the United States. Each well held 2.2 million or so PBMCs cultured with roughly 10 ug/ml peptide pools in IMDM containing roughly 5% human AB serum and roughly 9.3 IU/ml IL-2. On days 3 and 7, half of the culture medium was replaced with fresh IL-2-containing medium. CD4+ T cells were isolated after about nine days of culture through negative selection using the EasySep CD4+ T cell isolation kit. Ficoll-Paque Plus gradient centrifugation was used to isolate PBMCs from whole blood, and the isolated PBMCs were then either used fresh or cryopreserved at -140C. Each culture condition was generally run in triplicate wells.

Receptor amplification or capture employed PCR. DNA from cultured CD4+ T cells underwent TCR sequencing with the Oncomine TCR Beta short-read assay at the Johns Hopkins FTIC core. The QIAamp micro DNA kit was used to extract genomic DNA from the cultured CD4+ T cells. Oncomine TCR Beta libraries from cultured CD4+ T cells were pooled with unique dual indexes and sequenced on an Illumina iSeq 100. As for the authors' bioinformatics: Non-productive sequences were removed, and CDR3s not starting with C, not ending with F or W, or shorter than 7 amino acids were discarded. Antigen-specific clonotypes were identified with the MANAFEST web application by comparing peptide-stimulated wells with reference and other culture wells. For a clone to be called positive, the clone needed an FDR below 0.05, an odds ratio above 5, and a productive frequency above 0.1% in at least two of three replicate wells. Cross-reactive clonotypes were defined as significantly expanded in both SARS-CoV-2 spike wells and at least one common cold coronavirus spike condition. Similarity between CDR3 sequences was evaluated in R version 3.6.1 using Levenshtein distances (stringdist) and unrooted phylogenetic trees (ape). The raw public reads went through TCRdb reprocessing: fastp at Q25, MiXCR clone calling, in-frame beta chains kept. Each entry is one CDR3 protein sequence, shown with its most common DNA and genes. What appears here as the V and J calls and clone size reflects TCRdb's work, not the paper's. In all, the sample holds roughly 8,500 distinct CDR3 sequences, and around 64% of those were seen once. The top ten clonotypes cover about 30% of the sample.

This specimen comes from a study of vaccination and CD4 T cells after COVID-19 (dated by TCRdb to 2022 to 2024). Describing the broader study: Every convalescent patient had a positive nasal swab PCR test for SARS-CoV-2, with mild disease in 8 to 10 patients and severe disease in one. The time from the second vaccine dose to post-vaccine blood sampling had a median of around 72 days and ranged from about 14 to 241 days. The cultures were stimulated with overlapping spike peptide pools from SARS-CoV-2 and from the common cold coronaviruses HCoV-NL63, HCoV-OC43 and HCoV-229E. In approximately ten COVID-19 convalescent patients and 4 infection-naive healthy vaccine recipients, the spike-specific CD4+ TCR repertoire before mRNA vaccination was compared with the repertoire after mRNA vaccination. As controls, cultures received a CEFX viral epitope pool (the positive control), an HIV-1 Nef peptide pool (the negative control), or no peptide at all. In the convalescent cohort there were six males and four females, among whom were two Hispanic individuals, seven Caucasians, two Asians and one multiracial person. Post-COVID blood samples were collected from convalescent patients a median of approximately 93 days after diagnosis, with a range of roughly 30 to 161 days. Participants got two doses of the Pfizer-BioNTech BNT162b2 vaccine (n=8) or two doses of the Moderna mRNA-1273 vaccine (n=2).

Inclusive of the bounding cysteine and phenylalanine, the CDR3 is 15 residues long. The kept DNA is CDR3 alone, 45 bases in frame from the first base. The germline V gene gives CDR1 as SGHTA and CDR2 as FQGNSA. The germline V and J ends show losses of 2 bases and 5 bases respectively, and no gene match explains 4 bases of the junction. Overall study outcomes, separate from this receptor: The number of convalescent patients in the study was relatively small, and the study did not examine early timepoints following natural infection. Although the median number of SARS-CoV-2-reactive clonotypes went up from roughly 22 after infection to 35 to 40 after vaccination, the increase was not significant. In convalescent patients, nearly all vaccine-specific clones (304 of 307) were found to be mono-reactive for SARS-CoV-2 spike rather than cross-reactive with common cold coronaviruses. Among the post-vaccine SARS-CoV-2-reactive clones in convalescent patients, a median around 90% showed up only after vaccination, which suggests vaccine-specific priming.

Material: CD4+ T cells from blood, cultured in vitro. The receptor was derived from a human donor who had recovered from COVID-19. The V gene is TRBV7-2 and the J gene is TRBJ2-2; a stretch of 8 junction bases matches TRBD2. Here is the DNA: TGTGCCAGCAGCTTACAGGGCGGGGGGACCGGGGAGCTGTTTTTT. Its amino acids are CASSLQGGGTGELFF.